This T cell receptor (beta chain) derives from a study of a mutant IDH1 vaccine in newly diagnosed glioma (dated by TCRdb to the early 2020s). For context, the study as a whole: Vaccination was initiated 4-6 weeks after radiotherapy alone, or concurrently with temozolomide cycles in the chemotherapy-containing groups. Of the approximately 34 patients who were treated, about 62% were male and approximately 38% were female, and the mean age was about 37 years. Prior to enrollment, standard therapy consisting of radiotherapy alone, temozolomide alone, or radiochemotherapy with temozolomide had been administered to patients, with the combination being received by most patients. The week-35 safety follow-up took place at visit V12, and the week-47 end of study took place at visit V13. Peripheral blood was collected at six visits: V03 (baseline), V05, V07, V10, V12 and V13. Longitudinal TCRB deep sequencing was performed for about two dozen treated patients wherever samples were available for exploratory analyses. Overall results and qualifications from the work: It was noted by the authors that analyses of patient blood samples could not be reproduced owing to sample limitations. Pseudoprogression seemed to be unrelated to changes in the top peripheral T cell clonotypes found by TCRB sequencing. Selection of PBMC samples for TCRB deep sequencing was based on availability. Vaccine-induced immune responses across multiple MHC alleles were detected in 93.3% of patients.

Points on this clone: What this receptor recognizes is not known. No much larger clonotype is one base removed from it; base qualities were not supplied.

The protocol used for the library was the immunoSEQ multiplex PCR assay. The hsTCRB Kit was used according to the manufacturer's protocol to amplify rearranged TCR beta chain sequences. An Illumina MiSeq was used to sequence the TCRB libraries. Per the authors' processing: Demultiplexing, trimming and gene mapping were performed with the kit vendor's proprietary platform. Entries here come from immuneACCESS through TCRdb and include only in-frame sequences with V and J called. Some clones fail to appear in such tables; in the studies checked, an unresolved V gene covers under half of the shortfall, and the cause of the remainder is unknown. Clone size and the V and J calls come from that table; the DNA yielded D and trimming. Recorded for this sample are about 32,000 clones; roughly 89% of them occurred a single time. The biggest ten clones account for roughly 2% of the sample. Explained via the paper, the time point label denotes: week 47, end of study. Each vaccine dose was 300 ug of a 20-mer mutant IDH1 peptide in Montanide, given subcutaneously with topical imiquimod. Patients were given eight vaccinations, in weeks 1, 3, 5, 7, 11, 15, 19 and 23, which matched visits V03 through V10. The donors had newly diagnosed IDH1-mutant astrocytomas of WHO grade 3 or 4 that showed loss of nuclear ATRX. The samples were drawn from NOA16, a multicentre, single-arm, open-label phase I trial in Germany that tested a mutant IDH1 peptide vaccine in humans for the first time. Genomic DNA for TCRB sequencing was extracted from EDTA blood using the DNeasy Blood and Tissue Kit.

In the germline V gene, CDR1 corresponds to SGDLS and CDR2 to YYNGEE. V trim: 3 bases; J trim: 1 base; unmatched bases: 2. From cysteine to phenylalanine, the CDR3 is 16 amino acids long. Just CDR3 DNA is preserved here, 48 bases in frame from base 1. The material sequenced was PBMCs, taken from a glioma patient whose treatment included an IDH1 peptide vaccine. This TCR came from a man aged 35 to 55 with glioma. The rearranged segments are TRBV9 and TRBJ2-3; a stretch of 13 junction bases matches TRBD2. The CDR3 here reads CASSGTSGGGTDTQYF. The bases are TGTGCCAGCAGCGGCACTAGCGGGGGGGGCACAGATACGCAGTATTTT. When the CDR3 is completed using the reference TRBV9 and TRBJ2-3 genes on either side, the full variable domain is DSGVTQTPKHLITATGQRVTLRCSPRSGDLSVYWYQQSLDQGLQFLIQYYNGEERAKGNILERFSAQQFPDLHSELNLSSLELGDSALYFCASSGTSGGGTDTQYFGPGTRLTVL.